Following are 13 T cell receptor beta chains from one sample sequenced in a study of blood T cells in healthy people across ages (dated by TCRdb to the mid-2010s). The method behind the library was 5' RACE. The listed sequencing device is Illumina HiSeq 2500. A second PCR of about 7 to 12 cycles was performed with a sample-barcoded 5' primer and a J-beta primer mix. TCRdb reprocessing: public reads trimmed at Q25 with fastp, clones called with MiXCR, in-frame beta chains kept. When rows share a CDR3 protein, they turn into one entry using the most common DNA and genes. For this sample there are some 1.5 million distinct CDR3 sequences; 28% appear just once. Less than 9.5% of the sample rests with the top ten. Sequencing was done on a sample of blood. These TCRs come from a woman in her 30s in good health.

This chain joins TRBV10-3 and TRBJ1-2; maybe TRBD1 (6 bases). The germline V gene encodes CDR1 ENHRY and CDR2 SYGVKD. This CDR3 contains 13 residues. With 2 bases removed from V and 6 bases from J, the gap between germline ends came to 10 bases. CDR3 sequence (DNA): TGTGCCATCAGTGAGACAGGGCGCCATGGCTACACCTTC. Encoded protein: CAISETGRHGYTF.

This clonotype has a count of ten or more. The chain joins TRBV12-3 or TRBV12-4 to TRBJ2-6, with a weak D call TRBD1 (6 bases). V gave up 1 base and J gave up 8 bases, with 12 bases separating them. The CDR3 sequence is 15 residues long. The CDR3 bases are TGTGCCAGCAGTTTAGGGACAGCGGATTCCAACGTCCTGACTTTC. This gives the protein CASSLGTADSNVLTF.

This clonotype occurred a few times. The chain carries TRBV7-2 and TRBJ2-1; 9 bases line up with TRBD2. The CDR3 extends over 18 amino acids. V shed 0 bases and J 4 bases; nucleotides not matched to a gene: 10. CDR1 SGHTA and CDR2 FQGNSA come from the germline V gene. The CDR3 sequence: CASSLAGPSGTGYNEQFF. The CDR3 DNA reads TGTGCCAGCAGCTTAGCTGGTCCTAGCGGGACCGGATACAATGAGCAGTTCTTC.

The rearrangement uses TRBV6-6 and TRBJ2-7; 9 bases align to TRBD2. The V and J ends lost 7 bases and 3 bases, in that order; junction bases with no gene match: 7. Germline loops: CDR1 MNHNY, CDR2 SVGAGI (reference sequence). The CDR3 runs 14 residues. CDR3 region: CASTAGGRGYEQYF. The CDR3 nucleotides are TGTGCCAGCACGGCGGGAGGGAGGGGCTACGAGCAGTACTTC.

The chain joins TRBV12-3 or TRBV12-4 to TRBJ1-2; D not resolved. Trimming left V 2 bases short and J 2 bases short, with 6 bases between. This CDR3 contains 13 residues. CDR3 nucleotides: TGTGCCAGCAGTTTACTGGTAAACTATGGCTACACCTTC. Translation gives CASSLLVNYGYTF.

This clonotype was seen only a few times. The chain recombines TRBV10-2 with TRBJ2-7, with D maybe TRBD2 (5 bases). Germline assignment: CDR1 WSHSY and CDR2 SAAADI. V lost 6 bases to trimming and J lost 0 bases, with 12 bases between them. The CDR3 consists of 14 residues. DNA for the CDR3: TGCGCCAGCAGGGCCGGGATCATCTCCTACGAGCAGTACTTC. Translating gives CASRAGIISYEQYF.

The CDR3 DNA sequence: TGCAGTGCTAGAGAGGTCCCCCGGGGAAAACTGTTTTTT. Protein product: CSAREVPRGKLFF. The V call is TRBV20-1, the J call TRBJ1-4; D unresolved. This CDR3 has 13 residues. Deletions cut 0 bases from V and 10 bases from J, with 12 bases between. CDR1 and CDR2 from the germline V gene are DFQATT and SNEGSKA (reference sequence).

The rearrangement uses TRBV20-1 and TRBJ2-1; TRBD2 agrees at 12 bases. The end of the DNA is better explained by TRBJ2-7, so the J call may be wrong. Germline loops: CDR1 DFQATT, CDR2 SNEGSKA (reference sequence). The CDR3 covers 14 residues. The CDR3 DNA follows: TGCAGTGCTACTAGCGGGAGGGCCTACAATGAGCAGTACTTC. Protein sequence: CSATSGRAYNEQYF.

To note about this clonotype: One end of the junction fails to match germline, which may point to a read error. The chain is built from TRBV6-5 and TRBJ2-1, with a possible D match to TRBD2 (7 bases). The germline V gene has CDR1 MNHEY and CDR2 SVGAGI. The CDR3 covers 15 residues. The CDR3 here is CASSYKGEGYNGQFF. In nucleotides, the CDR3 is TGTGCCAGCAGTTATAAGGGGGAGGGATACAATGGGCAGTTCTTC.

The chain uses TRBV20-1 and TRBJ2-1; D perhaps matches TRBD2 (6 bases). This CDR3 spans 16 amino acids. Deletions cut 3 bases from V and 4 bases from J, with 19 bases between. Germline loops: CDR1 DFQATT, CDR2 SNEGSKA (reference sequence). CDR3 residues: CSARPDGSSGYNEQFF. In DNA, the CDR3 is TGCAGTGCTAGGCCAGACGGGAGTTCGGGTTACAATGAGCAGTTCTTC.

Concerning this clonotype itself: The junction and the germline gene differ at one end; a read error may be behind it. The chain links TRBV20-1 to TRBJ2-2; D is perhaps TRBD1 or TRBD2 (5 bases each). This CDR3 is built from 13 residues. CDR1 is DFQATT and CDR2 is SNEGSKA in the germline V gene (reference sequence). The CDR3 protein is CSTRGLNTGELFF. The CDR3 DNA reads TGCAGTACTAGGGGTCTCAACACCGGGGAGCTGTTTTTT.

The J gene is TRBJ2-1, the V gene TRBV9; 11 bases match TRBD2. V was pared by 0 bases and J by 8 bases, with 4 bases of the junction left unmatched. Germline-derived CDR1 and CDR2 are SGDLS and YYNGEE. The CDR3 runs to 15 residues. CDR3 amino acids: CASSVDSGGADEQFF. The CDR3 DNA follows: TGTGCCAGCAGCGTAGATAGCGGGGGGGCGGATGAGCAGTTCTTC.

The chain recombines TRBV20-1 with TRBJ1-4; D gene uncertain. Germline CDR1 DFQATT, CDR2 SNEGSKA (reference sequence). V lost 2 bases and J lost 4, with 11 bases in between. CDR3 length equals 14 residues. CDR3 nucleotides: TGCAGTGCTAGAAGTGGAAGCCGTAATGAAAAACTGTTTTTT. As protein: CSARSGSRNEKLFF.